This T cell receptor beta chain was recorded in a study of blood T cell repertoires in COVID-19. Measured with immunoSEQ multiplex PCR; TCRdb has only the in-frame clones, and not every one. The sample consists of over 350,000 clones, roughly 89% of them appearing once. V shed 2 bases and J shed 4 bases, with 12 bases lying between them. The CDR3 consists of 15 residues. Germline V CDR1 and CDR2: PRHDT, FYEKMQ (reference sequence). Sequenced input: peripheral blood. V gene TRBV13 combines with J gene TRBJ2-1, with D perhaps TRBD2 (6 bases). The sequence derives from a woman in her thirties with active or convalescent COVID-19. CDR3 region: CASSLPGRDYNEQFF. CDR3 bases: TGTGCCAGCAGCTTACCCGGGAGAGATTACAATGAGCAGTTCTTC.